Included here is one TCR beta chain sequence, with context. Here immunoSEQ multiplex PCR was the method, and the copy in TCRdb shows in-frame clones only, minus some. The sample lists around 150,000 clones; 85% to 95% were seen once. The data stem from a study of T cell responses to AZD1222 COVID-19 vaccine. V lost 9 bases and J 7 bases, leaving 13 bases between the germline ends. CDR3 length: 11 amino acids. Germline V CDR1 and CDR2: MDHEN, SYDVKM. Sequenced here: peripheral blood, sampled on day 0 of AZD1222 vaccination. This sequence joins TRBV28 and TRBJ2-7, with D perhaps being TRBD1 or TRBD2 (5 bases each). The receptor comes from an adult in good health. CDR3 in amino acids: CASGTPWEQYF. The CDR3 DNA sequence: TGTGCCAGTGGGACCCCTTGGGAGCAGTACTTC.